The 20 T cell receptor beta chains presented below share a single source sample, sequenced in a study of T cells in Graves' hyperthyroidism and ophthalmopathy. Authors of the study amplified TCR beta CDR3 regions from RNA transcripts. First-round RT-PCR targeting the TCR CDR3 was performed with the HTBI primer set. TCRdb re-called the multiplex PCR reads with MiXCR, one entry per CDR3 protein. The table lists over 500,000 distinct CDR3 sequences, about 15% of them singletons. The sequenced sample consisted of blood. Receptors were obtained from a woman aged 40-49 years with Graves' hyperthyroidism.

Ten or more counts support this clonotype. CDR3 sequence: CASSLPQGFTEAFF. The CDR3 DNA reads TGTGCCAGCAGTTTACCCCAGGGCTTCACTGAAGCTTTCTTT. V is TRBV28 and J is TRBJ1-1; the D gene is possibly TRBD1 (5 bases). V lost 2 bases and J lost 4, with 11 bases in between. Per germline, CDR1 MDHEN and CDR2 SYDVKM. CDR3 length: 14 amino acids.

The chain carries TRBV29-1 and TRBJ2-3, with 9 bases identical to TRBD2. The V segment lost 2 bases and the J segment 2 bases; nucleotides outside the gene matches: 5. This CDR3 has 15 amino acids. Germline values: CDR1 SQVTM, CDR2 ANQGSEA. Written as DNA, the CDR3 is TGCAGCGTTGAAAGACTAGCGGTACACACAGATACGCAGTATTTT. Residues: CSVERLAVHTDTQYF.

The chain is built from TRBV10-1 and TRBJ1-6, with D hard to call. This CDR3 spans 14 amino acids. Germline values: CDR1 WNHNN, CDR2 SYGVQD (reference sequence). Trimming pared 4 bases from V and 10 bases from J, leaving 14 bases between. CDR3 sequence reads: CASSVGSPNSPLHF. CDR3 coding DNA: TGCGCCAGCAGTGTGGGCAGCCCCAACTCACCCCTCCACTTT.

Many counts were recorded for this clonotype. The chain employs TRBV28 and TRBJ2-7; D tentatively reads TRBD1 or TRBD2 (5 bases each). The CDR3 is made up of 16 amino acids. Deletions cut 1 base from V and 0 bases from J, with 13 bases between. CDR1 is MDHEN, CDR2 SYDVKM, per germline. CDR3 loop: CASSLSQGPNSYEQYF. In DNA form, the CDR3 reads TGTGCCAGCAGTTTATCTCAGGGACCCAACTCCTACGAGCAGTACTTC.

This clonotype was picked up many times. The V gene is TRBV2, the J gene TRBJ2-1; D is unresolved. Germline lookup yields CDR1 SNHLY and CDR2 FYNNEI. The CDR3 totals 14 residues. Trimming pared 5 bases from V and 1 base from J, leaving 9 bases between. The CDR3 region has the DNA TGTGCCAGCAGTCCCCGGGCTTCCTACAATGAGCAGTTCTTC. Translating it yields CASSPRASYNEQFF. Full variable domain (remainder filled in from reference TRBV2 and TRBJ2-1): EPEVTQTPSHQVTQMGQEVILRCVPISNHLYFYWYRQILGQKVEFLVSFYNNEISEKSEIFDDQFSVERPDGSNFTLKIRSTKLEDSAMYFCASSPRASYNEQFFGPGTRLTVL.

As to this clonotype: This clone may be a read error of a much larger clone one base away. This chain connects TRBV28 to TRBJ2-7; D is uncertain. The length of the CDR3 is 12 residues. The germline V and J ends were trimmed by 3 bases and 6 bases, with 9 bases remaining between them. Germline V gene lookup returns CDR1 MDHEN and CDR2 SYDVKM. In DNA, the CDR3 is TGTGCCAGCAGTTTGGCGGAGTGCGAGCAGTACTTC. It translates to CASSLAECEQYF.

This clonotype was seen a handful of times. The chain combines TRBV4-1 with TRBJ2-1, with 7 positions matching TRBD2. J gave up 0 bases and V 5 bases, and 4 bases lay outside the gene matches. CDR3 size: 15 residues. CDR1 is MGHRA and CDR2 is YSYEKL in the germline V gene. Here the CDR3 DNA reads TGCGCCAGCAGCGGCGGGAGATACTCCTACAATGAGCAGTTCTTC. Protein product: CASSGGRYSYNEQFF.

This clonotype was counted many times. The chain carries TRBV6-1 and TRBJ2-3; a weak D match, TRBD1 (5 bases). CDR1 and CDR2 (germline): MNHNS, SASEGT. The CDR3 totals 15 residues. Trimming removed 2 bases from V and 0 bases from J, with 9 bases in between. The CDR3 DNA is TGTGCCAGCAGTGAACAGGGCCCTAGCACAGATACGCAGTATTTT. It is translated as CASSEQGPSTDTQYF.

This clonotype was seen repeatedly, ten times or more. The rearrangement joins TRBV5-1 to TRBJ2-1; 13 nucleotides match TRBD2. The trim removed 3 bases at V and 5 bases at J, leaving 2 bases unmatched. Germline values: CDR1 SGHRS, CDR2 YFSETQ. The CDR3 sequence is 15 residues long. The CDR3 is CASSSGTSGNNEQFF. The CDR3 region has the DNA TGCGCCAGCAGCTCCGGGACTAGCGGGAACAATGAGCAGTTCTTC.

The chain is built from TRBV5-1 and TRBJ2-7; 13 bases line up with TRBD2. The CDR3 has 16 residues. Germline CDR1 SGHRS, CDR2 YFSETQ. Trimming cost V 2 bases and J 6 bases; bases outside gene matches: 8. The CDR3 reads CASSFQWTSGSSEQYF. CDR3 in DNA: TGCGCCAGCAGCTTCCAATGGACTAGCGGGAGCTCCGAGCAGTACTTC.

CDR3 in DNA: TGCGCCAGCAGGGGGACAGGGGACAATGAGCAGTTCTTC. This sequence encodes CASRGTGDNEQFF. The V and J genes are TRBV10-2 and TRBJ2-1; 10 bases are a match to TRBD1. The CDR3 spans 13 residues. J was trimmed by 5 bases and V by 6 bases; bases with no gene match: 1. Germline CDR1 and CDR2: WSHSY and SAAADI.

This clonotype was seen many times. This chain joins TRBV4-2 and TRBJ2-5; perhaps TRBD1 as D (6 bases). V lost 1 base and J lost 3, with 9 bases in between. Per germline, CDR1 LGHNA and CDR2 YNFKEQ. The CDR3 consists of 14 residues. The CDR3 region is CASSQAQGEETQYF. The CDR3 region has the DNA TGTGCCAGCAGCCAAGCACAGGGCGAAGAGACCCAGTACTTC.

This clonotype was picked up many times. The chain is built from TRBV7-6 and TRBJ2-5, with a weak D call TRBD1 (6 bases). The CDR3 loop spans 15 amino acids. CDR1 SGHVS and CDR2 FNYEAQ come from the germline V gene. V lost 4 bases and J 5 bases, leaving 17 bases between the germline ends. The CDR3 DNA follows: TGTGCCAGCAGCTCGCCACAGGGTTTGGGGGAGACCCAGTACTTC. Its protein is CASSSPQGLGETQYF.

This clonotype was seen at least ten times. V usage is TRBV18 and J usage is TRBJ2-3, with unresolved D. Germline loops: CDR1 KGHSH, CDR2 LQKENI. V lost 3 bases to trimming and J lost 2 bases, with 6 bases between them. CDR3 length: 13 residues. The CDR3 reads CASSPLNTDTQYF. The CDR3 nucleotides read TGTGCCAGCTCACCGTTAAACACAGATACGCAGTATTTT.

The table lists this clonotype with many counts. The J gene is TRBJ2-7, the V gene TRBV29-1; TRBD2 agrees at 7 bases. The V and J ends lost 4 bases and 5 bases, in that order; junction bases with no gene match: 5. Germline CDR1 SQVTM, CDR2 ANQGSEA. CDR3 length: 12 residues. CDR3: CSVGEGANEQYF. DNA for the CDR3: TGCAGCGTTGGGGAGGGTGCGAACGAGCAGTACTTC.

This clonotype was counted a few times. The DNA for the CDR3 is TGTGCCAGCAGCTTCGATTTTATAACCGGGGAGCTGTTTTTT. As protein: CASSFDFITGELFF. The rearrangement links TRBV11-3 to TRBJ2-2; D call uncertain. The CDR3 has 14 residues. Trimming removed 3 bases from V and 5 bases from J, with 10 bases in between. Germline CDR1 reads SGHNT; CDR2 reads YENEEA.

This clonotype was observed a handful of times. The rearrangement uses TRBV5-8 and TRBJ1-5; D is uncertain. Germline V lookup: CDR1 SGHTS, CDR2 YDEGEE. Trimming took 4 bases from V and 0 from J, leaving 14 bases between them. The CDR3 covers 16 residues. In DNA, the CDR3 is TGTGCCAGCAGCCCAGCGGACCCATATAGCAATCAGCCCCAGCATTTT. Translated: CASSPADPYSNQPQHF.

This clonotype was seen repeatedly, ten times or more. The chain has TRBV11-2 and TRBJ2-1, with 9 bases matching TRBD2. V lost 7 bases and J lost 6; bases outside the gene matches: 13. The germline V gene encodes CDR1 SGHAT and CDR2 FQNNGV. This CDR3 region has 16 residues. The CDR3 DNA is TGTGCCAGCACCTATGGGGTAGCGGGAGAGGGCAATGAGCAGTTCTTC. Amino acid sequence: CASTYGVAGEGNEQFF.

In this sample, this clonotype turned up many times. This rearrangement joins TRBV20-1 to TRBJ2-7, with D perhaps matching TRBD2 (6 bases). The CDR3 contains 15 residues. V was clipped by 3 bases and J by 5 bases, with 20 bases between them. Germline V CDR1 and CDR2: DFQATT, SNEGSKA (reference sequence). The CDR3 is CSASFRVGGVDEQYF. CDR3 DNA sequence: TGCAGTGCTAGTTTTAGGGTGGGAGGAGTCGACGAGCAGTACTTC.

This clonotype occurred many times. V is TRBV2 and J is TRBJ2-7; TRBD1 is a possible D gene (6 bases). V lost 4 bases and J 4 bases, leaving 11 bases between the germline ends. This CDR3 has 13 residues. Germline lookup yields CDR1 SNHLY and CDR2 FYNNEI. The CDR3 reads CASSGEQGYEQYF. The CDR3 DNA reads as TGTGCCAGCAGTGGGGAACAGGGATACGAGCAGTACTTC. Full variable domain (outside the CDR3, taken from reference TRBV2 and TRBJ2-7): EPEVTQTPSHQVTQMGQEVILRCVPISNHLYFYWYRQILGQKVEFLVSFYNNEISEKSEIFDDQFSVERPDGSNFTLKIRSTKLEDSAMYFCASSGEQGYEQYFGPGTRLTVT.